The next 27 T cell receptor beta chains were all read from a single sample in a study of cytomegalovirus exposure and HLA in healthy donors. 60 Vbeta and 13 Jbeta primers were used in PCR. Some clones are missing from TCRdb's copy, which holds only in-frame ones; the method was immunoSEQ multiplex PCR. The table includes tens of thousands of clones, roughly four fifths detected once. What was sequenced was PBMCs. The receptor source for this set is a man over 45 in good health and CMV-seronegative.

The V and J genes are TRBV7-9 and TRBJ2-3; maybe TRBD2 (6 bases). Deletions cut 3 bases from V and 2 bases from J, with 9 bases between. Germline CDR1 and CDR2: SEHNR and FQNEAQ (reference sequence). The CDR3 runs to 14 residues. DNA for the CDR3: TGTGCCAGCAGCTTGGCGGGGCCCACAGATACGCAGTATTTT. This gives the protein CASSLAGPTDTQYF. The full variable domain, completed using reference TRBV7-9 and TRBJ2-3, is DTGVSQNPRHKITKRGQNVTFRCDPISEHNRLYWYRQTLGQGPEFLTYFQNEAQLEKSRLLSDRFSAERPKGSFSTLEIQRTEQGDSAMYLCASSLAGPTDTQYFGPGTRLTVL.

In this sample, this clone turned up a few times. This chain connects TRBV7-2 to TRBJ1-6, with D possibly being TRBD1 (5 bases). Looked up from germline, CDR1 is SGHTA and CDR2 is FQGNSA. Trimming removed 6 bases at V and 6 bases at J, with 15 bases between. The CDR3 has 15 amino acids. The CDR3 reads CASRLETGRNSPLHF. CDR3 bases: TGTGCCAGCAGGCTGGAAACAGGCCGTAATTCACCCCTCCACTTT.

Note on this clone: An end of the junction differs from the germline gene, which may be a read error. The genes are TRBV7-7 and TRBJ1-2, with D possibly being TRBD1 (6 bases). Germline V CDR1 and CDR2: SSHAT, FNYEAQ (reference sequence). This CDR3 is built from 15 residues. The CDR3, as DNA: TGTGCTAGCAGCTTACCCTCCGACAGGACCTATGGCTACACCTTC. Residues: CASSLPSDRTYGYTF.

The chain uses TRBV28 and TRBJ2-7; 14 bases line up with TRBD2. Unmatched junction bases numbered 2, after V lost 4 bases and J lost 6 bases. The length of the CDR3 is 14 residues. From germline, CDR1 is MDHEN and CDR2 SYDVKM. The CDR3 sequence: CASSSGLAGVEQYF. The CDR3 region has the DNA TGTGCCAGCAGTTCGGGACTAGCGGGAGTCGAGCAGTACTTC.

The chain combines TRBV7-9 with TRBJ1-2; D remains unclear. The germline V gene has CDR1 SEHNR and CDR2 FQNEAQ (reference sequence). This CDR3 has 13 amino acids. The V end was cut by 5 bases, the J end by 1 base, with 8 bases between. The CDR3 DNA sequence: TGTGCCAGCAGCCCCTATCTTAACTATGGCTACACCTTC. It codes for CASSPYLNYGYTF.

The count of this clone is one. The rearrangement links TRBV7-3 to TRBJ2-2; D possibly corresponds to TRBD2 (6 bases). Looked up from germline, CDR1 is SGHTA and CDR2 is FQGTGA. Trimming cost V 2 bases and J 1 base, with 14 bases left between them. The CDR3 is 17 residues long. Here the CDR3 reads CASSLVALRGNTGELFF. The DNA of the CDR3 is TGTGCCAGCAGCTTAGTGGCTTTGCGGGGGAACACCGGGGAGCTGTTTTTT. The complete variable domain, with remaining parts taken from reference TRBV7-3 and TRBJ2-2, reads GAGVSQTPSNKVTEKGKYVELRCDPISGHTALYWYRQSLGQGPEFLIYFQGTGAADDSGLPNDRFFAVRPEGSVSTLKIQRTERGDSAVYLCASSLVALRGNTGELFFGEGSRLTVL.

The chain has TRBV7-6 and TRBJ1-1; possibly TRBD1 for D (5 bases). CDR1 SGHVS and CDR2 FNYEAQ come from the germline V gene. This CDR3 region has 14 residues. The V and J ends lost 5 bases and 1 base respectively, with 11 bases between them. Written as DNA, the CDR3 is TGTGCCAGCAGCCCAGACAGAAGGAACACTGAAGCTTTCTTT. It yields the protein CASSPDRRNTEAFF.

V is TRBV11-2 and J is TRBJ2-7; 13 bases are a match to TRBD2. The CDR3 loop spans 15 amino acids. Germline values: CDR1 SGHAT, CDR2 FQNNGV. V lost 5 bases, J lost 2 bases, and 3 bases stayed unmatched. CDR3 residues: CASSHGLAGAYEQYF. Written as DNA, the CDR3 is TGTGCCAGCAGCCATGGACTAGCGGGGGCCTACGAGCAGTACTTC.

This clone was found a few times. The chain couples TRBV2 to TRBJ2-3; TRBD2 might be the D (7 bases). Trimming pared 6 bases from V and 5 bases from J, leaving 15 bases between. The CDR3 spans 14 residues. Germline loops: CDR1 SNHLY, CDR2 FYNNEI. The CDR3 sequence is CASSYAGAEDTQYF. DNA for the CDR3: TGTGCCAGCAGCTACGCGGGGGCTGAAGATACGCAGTATTTT.

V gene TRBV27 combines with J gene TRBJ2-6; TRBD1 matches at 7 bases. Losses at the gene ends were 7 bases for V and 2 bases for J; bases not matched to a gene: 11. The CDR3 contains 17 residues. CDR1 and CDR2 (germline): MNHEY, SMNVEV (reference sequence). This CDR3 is CASTRDRIEAGANVLTF. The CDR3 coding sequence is TGTGCCAGCACCAGGGACAGAATCGAAGCTGGGGCCAACGTCCTGACTTTC.

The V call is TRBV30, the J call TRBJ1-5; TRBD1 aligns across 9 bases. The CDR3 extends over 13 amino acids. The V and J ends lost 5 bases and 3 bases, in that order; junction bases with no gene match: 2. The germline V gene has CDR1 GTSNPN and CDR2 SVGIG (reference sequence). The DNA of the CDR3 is TGTGCCTGGGACAGGGGGTACAATCAGCCCCAGCATTTT. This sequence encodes CAWDRGYNQPQHF. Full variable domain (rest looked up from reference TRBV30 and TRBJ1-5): SQTIHQWPATLVQPVGSPLSLECTVEGTSNPNLYWYRQAAGRGLQLLFYSVGIGQISSEVPQNLSASRPQDRQFILSSKKLLLSDSGFYLCAWDRGYNQPQHFGDGTRLSIL.

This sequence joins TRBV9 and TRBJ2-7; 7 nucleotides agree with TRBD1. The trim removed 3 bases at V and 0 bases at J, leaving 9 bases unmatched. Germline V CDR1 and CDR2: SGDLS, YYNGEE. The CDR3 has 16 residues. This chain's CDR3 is CASSGGLGQSSYEQYF. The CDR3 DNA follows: TGTGCCAGCAGCGGAGGCCTGGGACAGAGCTCCTACGAGCAGTACTTC. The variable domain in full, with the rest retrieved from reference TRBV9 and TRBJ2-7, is DSGVTQTPKHLITATGQRVTLRCSPRSGDLSVYWYQQSLDQGLQFLIQYYNGEERAKGNILERFSAQQFPDLHSELNLSSLELGDSALYFCASSGGLGQSSYEQYFGPGTRLTVT.

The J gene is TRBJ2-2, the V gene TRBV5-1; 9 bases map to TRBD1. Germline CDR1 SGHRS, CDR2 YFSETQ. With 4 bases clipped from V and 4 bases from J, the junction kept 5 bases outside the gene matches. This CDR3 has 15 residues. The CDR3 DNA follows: TGCGCCAGCAGCGGTGTGACAGGGGGCACCGGGGAGCTGTTTTTT. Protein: CASSGVTGGTGELFF.

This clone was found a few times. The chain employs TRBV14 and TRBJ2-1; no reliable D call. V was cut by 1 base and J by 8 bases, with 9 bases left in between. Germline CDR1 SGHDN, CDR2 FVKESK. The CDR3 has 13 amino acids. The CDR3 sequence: CASSQVNSYEQFF. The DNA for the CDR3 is TGTGCCAGCAGCCAAGTTAATAGCTATGAGCAGTTCTTC. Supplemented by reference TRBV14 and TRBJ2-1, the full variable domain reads EAGVTQFPSHSVIEKGQTVTLRCDPISGHDNLYWYRRVMGKEIKFLLHFVKESKQDESGMPNNRFLAERTGGTYSTLKVQPAELEDSGVYFCASSQVNSYEQFFGPGTRLTVL.

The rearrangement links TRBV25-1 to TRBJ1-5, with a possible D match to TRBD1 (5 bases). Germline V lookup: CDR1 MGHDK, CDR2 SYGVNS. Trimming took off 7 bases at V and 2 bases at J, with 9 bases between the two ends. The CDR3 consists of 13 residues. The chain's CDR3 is CASKGVGNQPQHF. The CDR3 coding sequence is TGTGCCAGCAAAGGGGTTGGCAATCAGCCCCAGCATTTT.

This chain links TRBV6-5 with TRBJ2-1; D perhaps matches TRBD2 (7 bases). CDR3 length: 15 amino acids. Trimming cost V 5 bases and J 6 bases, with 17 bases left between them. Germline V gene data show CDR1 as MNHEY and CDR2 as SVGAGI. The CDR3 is CASSKGGLGSNEQFF. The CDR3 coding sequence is TGTGCCAGCAGTAAGGGGGGGCTAGGGTCCAATGAGCAGTTCTTC.

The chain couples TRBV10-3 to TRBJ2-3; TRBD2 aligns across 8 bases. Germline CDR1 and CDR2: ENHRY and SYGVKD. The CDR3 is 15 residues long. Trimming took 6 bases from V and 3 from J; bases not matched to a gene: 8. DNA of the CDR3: TGTGCCATCAGCACTAGCGGCCTAGGGACAGATACGCAGTATTTT. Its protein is CAISTSGLGTDTQYF.

The CDR3 region is CASTPGGESYGYTF. In DNA, the CDR3 is TGTGCCAGTACTCCTGGGGGCGAGAGCTATGGCTACACCTTC. The V call is TRBV19, the J call TRBJ1-2; maybe TRBD1 (6 bases). CDR1 is LNHDA, CDR2 SQIVND, per germline (reference sequence). V lost 7 bases and J 4 bases, leaving 16 bases between the germline ends. This CDR3 spans 14 amino acids. The variable domain in full, with the rest retrieved from reference TRBV19 and TRBJ1-2, is DGGITQSPKYLFRKEGQNVTLSCEQNLNHDAMYWYRQDPGQGLRLIYYSQIVNDFQKGDIAEGYSVSREKKESFPLTVTSAQKNPTAFYLCASTPGGESYGYTFGSGTRLTVV.

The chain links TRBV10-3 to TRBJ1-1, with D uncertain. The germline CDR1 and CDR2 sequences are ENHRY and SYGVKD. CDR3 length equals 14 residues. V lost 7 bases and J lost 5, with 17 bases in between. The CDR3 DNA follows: TGTGCCATCACCCCCAAATCAGAGCGGACTGAAGCTTTCTTT. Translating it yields CAITPKSERTEAFF.

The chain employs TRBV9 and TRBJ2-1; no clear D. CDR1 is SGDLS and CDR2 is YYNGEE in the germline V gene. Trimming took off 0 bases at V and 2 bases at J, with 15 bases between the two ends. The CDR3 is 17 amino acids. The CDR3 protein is CASSVVGQIPPYNEQFF. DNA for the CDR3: TGTGCCAGCAGCGTAGTTGGGCAGATTCCCCCCTACAATGAGCAGTTCTTC. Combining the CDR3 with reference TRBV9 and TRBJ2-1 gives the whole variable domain DSGVTQTPKHLITATGQRVTLRCSPRSGDLSVYWYQQSLDQGLQFLIQYYNGEERAKGNILERFSAQQFPDLHSELNLSSLELGDSALYFCASSVVGQIPPYNEQFFGPGTRLTVL.

The CDR3 here is CATSRDRYNEQFF. For the CDR3, the DNA is TGTGCCACCAGCAGGGACAGATACAATGAGCAGTTCTTC. The V and J genes are TRBV15 and TRBJ2-1; D is perhaps TRBD1 (6 bases). The length of the CDR3 is 13 residues. Trimming pared 3 bases from V and 4 bases from J, leaving 7 bases between. Germline assignment: CDR1 LNHNV and CDR2 YYDKDF (reference sequence).

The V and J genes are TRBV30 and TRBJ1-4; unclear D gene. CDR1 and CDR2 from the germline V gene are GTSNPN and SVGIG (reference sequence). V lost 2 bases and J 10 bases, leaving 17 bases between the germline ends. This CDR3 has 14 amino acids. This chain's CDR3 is CAWSRTSLGGKLFF. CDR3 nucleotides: TGTGCCTGGAGTCGGACTTCCCTAGGAGGAAAACTGTTTTTT.

The CDR3 sequence is CASSRLAGGLEETQYF. In DNA form, the CDR3 reads TGCGCCAGCAGCAGACTAGCGGGAGGGCTGGAGGAGACCCAGTACTTC. This sequence joins TRBV4-3 and TRBJ2-5, with 14 positions matching TRBD2. The CDR3 length is 16 residues. Germline CDR1 reads LGHNA; CDR2 reads YSLEER. V lost 5 bases, J lost 5 bases, and 7 bases stayed unmatched.

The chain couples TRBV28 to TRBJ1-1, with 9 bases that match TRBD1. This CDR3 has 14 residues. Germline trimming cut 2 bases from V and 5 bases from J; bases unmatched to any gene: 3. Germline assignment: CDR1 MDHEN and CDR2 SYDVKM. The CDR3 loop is CASSLVQGATEAFF. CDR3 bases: TGTGCCAGCAGTTTAGTACAGGGGGCAACTGAAGCTTTCTTT.

CDR3 bases: TGCGCCAGCAGCCGCACGGGGTCGGGGTATGGCTACACCTTC. Translating gives CASSRTGSGYGYTF. The V call is TRBV4-1, the J call TRBJ1-2; no definite D call. The CDR3 has 14 amino acids. Germline V gene lookup returns CDR1 MGHRA and CDR2 YSYEKL. V was pared by 4 bases and J by 5 bases, with 14 bases between.

The CDR3 DNA is TGTGCCAGCAGAGATCCCGGGACAGGCTCTGGAAACACCATATATTTT. Its translation is CASRDPGTGSGNTIYF. The chain recombines TRBV2 with TRBJ1-3; the match to TRBD1 covers 8 bases. Germline V lookup: CDR1 SNHLY, CDR2 FYNNEI. With 6 bases clipped from V and 0 bases from J, the junction kept 7 bases outside the gene matches. The CDR3 spans 16 residues.

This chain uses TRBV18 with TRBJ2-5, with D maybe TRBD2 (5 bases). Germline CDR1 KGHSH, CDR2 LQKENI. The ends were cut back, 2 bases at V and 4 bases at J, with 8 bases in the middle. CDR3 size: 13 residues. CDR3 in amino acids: CASSPYRGETQYF. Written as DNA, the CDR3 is TGTGCCAGCTCACCATATCGGGGAGAGACCCAGTACTTC.